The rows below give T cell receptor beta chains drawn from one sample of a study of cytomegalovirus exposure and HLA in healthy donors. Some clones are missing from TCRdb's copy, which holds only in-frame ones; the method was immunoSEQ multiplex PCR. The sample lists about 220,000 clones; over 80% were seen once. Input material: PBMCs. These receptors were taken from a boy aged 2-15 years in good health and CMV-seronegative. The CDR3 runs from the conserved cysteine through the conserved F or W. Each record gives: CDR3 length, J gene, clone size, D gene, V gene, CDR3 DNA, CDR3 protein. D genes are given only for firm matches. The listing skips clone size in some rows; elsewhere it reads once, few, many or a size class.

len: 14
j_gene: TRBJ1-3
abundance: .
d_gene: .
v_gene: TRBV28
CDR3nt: TGTGCCAGCGGTAATCAGGGGTCTGGAAACACCATATATTTT
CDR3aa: CASGNQGSGNTIYF

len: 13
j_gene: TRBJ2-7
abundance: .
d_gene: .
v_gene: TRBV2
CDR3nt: TGTGCCAGCAGTGCACAGGGATCCTACGAGCAGTACTTC
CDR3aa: CASSAQGSYEQYF

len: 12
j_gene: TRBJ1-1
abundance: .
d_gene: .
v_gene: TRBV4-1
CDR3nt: TGCGCCAGCAGCCAGGCGGGCACTGAAGCTTTCTTT
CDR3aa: CASSQAGTEAFF

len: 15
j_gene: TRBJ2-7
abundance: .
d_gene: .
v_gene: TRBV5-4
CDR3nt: TGTGCCAGCAGCTCCTTAGTTACAGGGATGCACGAGCAGTACTTC
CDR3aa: CASSSLVTGMHEQYF

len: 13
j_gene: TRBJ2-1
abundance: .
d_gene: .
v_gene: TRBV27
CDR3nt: TGTGCCAGCAGTTCAGACAGCTACAATGAGCAGTTCTTC
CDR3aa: CASSSDSYNEQFF

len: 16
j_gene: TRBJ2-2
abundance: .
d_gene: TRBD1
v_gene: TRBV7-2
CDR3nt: TGTGCCAGCAGACCCCACAGGGGGCGAAACACCGGGGAGCTGTTTTTT
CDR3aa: CASRPHRGRNTGELFF

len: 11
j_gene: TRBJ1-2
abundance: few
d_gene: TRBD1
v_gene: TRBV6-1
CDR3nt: TGTGCCAGCACCGACAGGGGTGGCTACACCTTC
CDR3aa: CASTDRGGYTF

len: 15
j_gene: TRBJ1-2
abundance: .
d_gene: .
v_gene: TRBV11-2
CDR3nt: TGTGCCAGCAGCTTAGATCCCGCGGCTACCTATGGCTACACCTTC
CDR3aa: CASSLDPAATYGYTF

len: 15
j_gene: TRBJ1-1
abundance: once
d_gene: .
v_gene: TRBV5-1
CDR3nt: TGCGCCAGCAGCTTGGGGTCCGGGGGGGAAACTGAAGCTTTCTTT
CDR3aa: CASSLGSGGETEAFF

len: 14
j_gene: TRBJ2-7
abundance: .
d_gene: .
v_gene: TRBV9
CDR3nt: TGTGCCAGCAGCGTAGGAAGCCCCCGTGACGAGCAGTACTTC
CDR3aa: CASSVGSPRDEQYF

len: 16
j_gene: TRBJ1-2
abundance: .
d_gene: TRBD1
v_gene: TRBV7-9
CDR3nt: TGTGCCAGCAGCCCCGTCGGAGGGACAGACTATTATGGCTACACCTTC
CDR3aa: CASSPVGGTDYYGYTF

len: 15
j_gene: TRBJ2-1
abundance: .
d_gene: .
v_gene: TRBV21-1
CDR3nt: TGTGCCAGCAGCAGTGCGGGAGCTTCCTACAATGAGCAGTTCTTC
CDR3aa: CASSSAGASYNEQFF

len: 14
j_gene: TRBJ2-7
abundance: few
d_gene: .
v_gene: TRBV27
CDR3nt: TGTGCCAGCAGCCGTAACGGGGGAGCTCGGGAGCAGTACTTC
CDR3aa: CASSRNGGAREQYF

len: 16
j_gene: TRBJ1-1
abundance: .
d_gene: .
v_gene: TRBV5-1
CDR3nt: TGCGCCAGCAGCTTGGCCCAGGGCGCAATGAACACTGAAGCTTTCTTT
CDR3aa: CASSLAQGAMNTEAFF

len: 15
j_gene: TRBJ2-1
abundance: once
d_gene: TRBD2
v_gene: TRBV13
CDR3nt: TGTGCCAGCAGCTTGGGGACTAGCGGGGGCTATGAGCAGTTCTTC
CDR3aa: CASSLGTSGGYEQFF

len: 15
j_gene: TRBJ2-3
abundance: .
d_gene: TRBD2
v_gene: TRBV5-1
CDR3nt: TGCGCCAGCAGCTTGGCCGGGGGGGGGACAGATACGCAGTATTTT
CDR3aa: CASSLAGGGTDTQYF

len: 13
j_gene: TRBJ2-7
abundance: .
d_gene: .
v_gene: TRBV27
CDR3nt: TGTGCCAGCCGGATGGCAGGGGACTACGAGCAGTACTTC
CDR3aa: CASRMAGDYEQYF

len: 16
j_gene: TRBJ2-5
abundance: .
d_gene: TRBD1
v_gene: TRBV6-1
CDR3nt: TGTGCCAGCAGTGAGGGCGTACAGGGGGCGGGAGAGACCCAGTACTTC
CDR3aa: CASSEGVQGAGETQYF

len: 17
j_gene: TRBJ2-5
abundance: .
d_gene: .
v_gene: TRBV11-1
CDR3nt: TGTGCCAGCAGCTTAGGGATGAGGGGGGGCGAGTCGGAGACCCAGTACTTC
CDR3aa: CASSLGMRGGESETQYF

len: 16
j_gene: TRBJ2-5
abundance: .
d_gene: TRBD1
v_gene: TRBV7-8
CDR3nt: TGTGCCAGCAGCTTAGTCCAGGGGGCTTTGCGCGAGACCCAGTACTTC
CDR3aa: CASSLVQGALRETQYF

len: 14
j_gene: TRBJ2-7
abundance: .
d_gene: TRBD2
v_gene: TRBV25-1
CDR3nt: TGTGCCAGCAGTGAAAAGGCGGGAGCCTACGAGCAGTACTTC
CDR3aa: CASSEKAGAYEQYF

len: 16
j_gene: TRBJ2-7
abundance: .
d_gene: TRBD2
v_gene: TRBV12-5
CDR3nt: TGTGCTAGTGGTACCACACTAGCGGGTCGCTCCTACGAGCAGTACTTC
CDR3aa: CASGTTLAGRSYEQYF

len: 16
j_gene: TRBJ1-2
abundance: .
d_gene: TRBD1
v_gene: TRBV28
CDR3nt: TGTGCCAGCAGTAAAGCCCCCGAGACAGGGCACTATGGCTACACCTTC
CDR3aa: CASSKAPETGHYGYTF

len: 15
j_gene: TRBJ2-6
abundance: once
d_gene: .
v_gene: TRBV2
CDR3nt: TGTGCCAGCATTGGGTCAGGGTCTGGGGCCAACGTCCTGACTTTC
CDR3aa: CASIGSGSGANVLTF

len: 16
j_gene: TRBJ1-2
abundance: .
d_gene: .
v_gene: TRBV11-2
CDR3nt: TGTGCCAGCAGCTTGAAGACAGGCCCCCTTAACTATGGCTACACCTTC
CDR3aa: CASSLKTGPLNYGYTF

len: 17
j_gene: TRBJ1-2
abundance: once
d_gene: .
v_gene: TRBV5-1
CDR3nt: TGCGCCAGCAGCTTTTCCAGGTCTGCTTACGGGAGCTATGGCTACACCTTC
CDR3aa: CASSFSRSAYGSYGYTF